These T cell receptor beta chains were read from a single sample in a study of blood T cell repertoires in COVID-19. Using immunoSEQ multiplex PCR, the repertoire was profiled, and TCRdb retains in-frame clones only, with some absent. Counted here are about 220,000 clones, just over 85% occurring once; the ten biggest clones make up about 2.2%. The sequenced sample was peripheral blood. Receptors were obtained from a man younger than 40 who had recovered from COVID-19. Each CDR3 is given with its conserved first and last residue. The D gene is left open where the match is weak. Some rows have no size entry. The others give once, few or many, or a class for an expanded clone.

>TRBJ2-3|NA|TRBD1|TRBV5-1
CASSFLGQGTDTQYF
TGCGCCAGCAGCTTTTTGGGACAGGGAACAGATACGCAGTATTTT
>TRBJ2-2|few|NA|TRBV9
CASSPPTGELFF
TGTGCCAGCAGTCCCCCGACCGGGGAGCTGTTTTTT
>TRBJ2-5|NA|NA|TRBV4-3
CASSQDGGNQETQYF
TGCGCCAGCAGCCAAGATGGGGGGAACCAAGAGACCCAGTACTTC
>TRBJ2-2|NA|NA|TRBV5-1
CASSLRDTGELFF
TGCGCCAGCAGCTTGCGAGACACCGGGGAGCTGTTTTTT
>TRBJ1-1|once|TRBD1|TRBV19
CASSTTGAWNTEAFF
TGTGCCAGTAGTACAACAGGGGCCTGGAACACTGAAGCTTTCTTT
>TRBJ1-2|once|NA|TRBV29-1
CSAGATYGYTF
TGCAGCGCCGGAGCCACCTATGGCTACACCTTC
>TRBJ1-1|NA|NA|TRBV4-1
CASTGNTEAFF
TGCGCCAGCACCGGTAACACTGAAGCTTTCTTT
>TRBJ2-6|NA|TRBD2|TRBV11-3
CASSARSGGRSGANVLTF
TGTGCCAGCAGCGCCCGCAGCGGGGGCCGCTCTGGGGCCAACGTCCTGACTTTC
>TRBJ2-7|NA|NA|TRBV11-3
CASSLSARGSNEQYF
TGTGCCAGCAGCTTATCGGCCAGGGGTAGTAACGAGCAGTACTTC
>TRBJ2-3|NA|TRBD2|TRBV5-4
CASSSSGGGQYF
TGTGCCAGCAGCTCAAGCGGGGGGGGCCAGTATTTT
>TRBJ1-1|NA|TRBD1|TRBV27
CASSWGTGGSTEAFF
TGTGCCAGCAGTTGGGGGACAGGGGGATCCACTGAAGCTTTCTTT
>TRBJ2-7|NA|NA|TRBV5-1
CASSDNRRPYEQYF
TGCGCCAGCAGCGATAACAGGCGTCCCTACGAGCAGTACTTC
>TRBJ2-3|NA|NA|TRBV6-5
CASRRQGTDTQYF
TGTGCCAGCAGGCGACAGGGCACAGATACGCAGTATTTT
>TRBJ1-2|few|TRBD1|TRBV19
CASATTRGLYYGYTF
TGTGCCAGTGCTACAACCAGGGGGCTCTACTATGGCTACACCTTC
>TRBJ1-4|NA|NA|TRBV3-1/TRBV3-2
CASSHWGVDEKLFF
TGTGCCAGCAGCCACTGGGGGGTCGATGAAAAACTGTTTTTT
>TRBJ1-1|NA|NA|TRBV18
CASSPEPASNMNTEAFF
TGTGCCAGCTCGCCGGAGCCGGCTTCCAATATGAACACTGAAGCTTTCTTT
>TRBJ2-2|NA|TRBD2|TRBV9
CASSVALAGGHYTGELFF
TGTGCCAGCAGCGTAGCCCTAGCGGGGGGACATTACACCGGGGAGCTGTTTTTT
>TRBJ1-2|NA|NA|TRBV30
CAWSVLEWVSTF
TGTGCCTGGAGTGTATTGGAGTGGGTCTCCACCTTC
>TRBJ2-7|NA|TRBD1|TRBV30
CACRQGPKYEQYF
TGTGCCTGTAGACAGGGGCCGAAGTACGAGCAGTACTTC
>TRBJ1-2|NA|TRBD1|TRBV18
CASSPPGGQYGYTF
TGTGCCAGCTCACCACCAGGGGGCCAATATGGCTACACCTTC
>TRBJ2-5|NA|NA|TRBV15
CATSRGPGVQETQYF
TGTGCCACCAGCAGAGGTCCGGGAGTCCAAGAGACCCAGTACTTC
>TRBJ2-5|NA|TRBD1|TRBV27
CASSRRGQETQYF
TGTGCCAGCTCACGCAGGGGGCAAGAGACCCAGTACTTC
>TRBJ1-3|NA|NA|TRBV6-5
CASSSHRVSTGNTIYF
TGTGCCAGCAGTTCACACAGGGTGTCAACTGGAAACACCATATATTTT
>TRBJ2-2|few|NA|TRBV5-1
CASSLPTGNTGELFF
TGCGCCAGCAGCTTGCCGACAGGGAACACCGGGGAGCTGTTTTTT
>TRBJ1-5|NA|TRBD1|TRBV29-1
CSVEDGGQGGQPQHF
TGCAGCGTTGAAGATGGCGGACAGGGCGGTCAGCCCCAGCATTTT
>TRBJ2-7|many|NA|TRBV19
CASSIKSGRASYEQYF
TGTGCCAGTAGTATTAAAAGTGGCAGGGCCTCCTACGAGCAGTACTTC
>TRBJ1-5|NA|NA|TRBV10-1
CASSRVEGPQHF
TGCGCCAGCAGTCGAGTTGAGGGGCCCCAGCATTTT
>TRBJ1-1|NA|TRBD1|TRBV9
CASSGRGRAEAFF
TGTGCCAGCAGCGGGAGGGGGCGGGCTGAAGCTTTCTTT
>TRBJ2-3|NA|TRBD2|TRBV7-2
CASSLGAGGRFADTQYF
TGTGCCAGCAGCTTAGGCGCGGGGGGGCGATTCGCAGATACGCAGTATTTT
>TRBJ2-5|NA|NA|TRBV21-1
CASSESGGPQETQYF
TGTGCCAGCAGCGAAAGCGGGGGGCCTCAAGAGACCCAGTACTTC
>TRBJ2-7|NA|NA|TRBV30
CAWSVAGWREQYF
TGTGCCTGGAGTGTAGCCGGGTGGAGGGAGCAGTACTTC
>TRBJ1-5|NA|NA|TRBV4-2
CASSQGGTTHQPQHF
TGTGCCAGCAGCCAAGGGGGGACAACTCACCAGCCCCAGCATTTT
>TRBJ1-1|NA|NA|TRBV5-4
CASSLPTRGATEAFF
TGTGCCAGCAGCTTGCCTACCAGGGGCGCGACTGAAGCTTTCTTT
>TRBJ2-2|NA|TRBD2|TRBV7-2
CASSLVASGGRTGELFF
TGTGCCAGCAGCTTAGTTGCTAGCGGTGGTAGAACCGGGGAGCTGTTTTTT
>TRBJ1-2|NA|TRBD1|TRBV24-1
CATSDWDRGDYGYTF
TGTGCCACCAGTGACTGGGACAGGGGTGACTATGGCTACACCTTC
>TRBJ2-2|NA|TRBD2|TRBV15
CATSRGLAGGSGELFF
TGTGCCACCAGCAGAGGACTAGCGGGGGGATCCGGGGAGCTGTTTTTT
>TRBJ2-3|NA|NA|TRBV29-1
CSVGGGTQYF
TGCAGCGTTGGAGGGGGTACGCAGTATTTT
>TRBJ2-7|NA|NA|TRBV19
CASSPGHTYEQYF
TGTGCCAGTAGTCCGGGACACACCTACGAGCAGTACTTC
>TRBJ1-5|NA|NA|TRBV7-2
CASSLAPGGQPQHF
TGTGCCAGCAGCTTAGCGCCGGGTGGACAGCCCCAGCATTTT
>TRBJ2-2|NA|TRBD1|TRBV3-1/TRBV3-2
CASSSDRGVTGELFF
TGTGCCAGCAGTTCGGACAGGGGGGTGACCGGGGAGCTGTTTTTT
>TRBJ1-2|NA|NA|TRBV10-2
CASSPVNYGYTF
TGCGCCAGCAGTCCAGTAAACTATGGCTACACCTTC
>TRBJ2-3|NA|TRBD2|TRBV19
CASSILGSGGGTDTQYF
TGTGCCAGTAGTATCTTGGGGAGCGGGGGTGGCACAGATACGCAGTATTTT
>TRBJ2-1|NA|NA|TRBV6-5
CASTNNQGVPNEQFF
TGTGCCAGCACAAACAACCAAGGGGTTCCCAATGAGCAGTTCTTC
>TRBJ2-6|NA|TRBD1|TRBV12-5
CASGSRQGIFSGANVLTF
TGTGCTAGTGGCTCGAGACAGGGCATTTTTTCTGGGGCCAACGTCCTGACTTTC
>TRBJ1-6|NA|NA|TRBV7-2
CATQGINNSPLHF
TGTGCCACCCAGGGGATCAATAATTCACCCCTCCACTTT
>TRBJ1-2|once|NA|TRBV5-4
CASKLREDGYTF
TGTGCCAGCAAACTTCGGGAGGATGGCTACACCTTC
>TRBJ2-7|few|TRBD1|TRBV27
CASTFSGQGSHEQYF
TGTGCCAGCACTTTCTCGGGACAGGGGTCCCACGAGCAGTACTTC
>TRBJ1-3|NA|NA|TRBV3-1/TRBV3-2
CASSQDRGGNTIYF
TGTGCCAGCAGCCAAGACAGGGGTGGAAACACCATATATTTT
>TRBJ1-5|NA|NA|TRBV7-6
CASSLDFAGDQPQHF
TGTGCCAGCAGCTTAGACTTCGCAGGGGATCAGCCCCAGCATTTT
>TRBJ1-3|once|TRBD1|TRBV9
CASSVEYGWGQGVGNTIYF
TGTGCCAGCAGCGTAGAGTACGGATGGGGACAGGGGGTTGGAAACACCATATATTTT
>TRBJ2-2|once|TRBD1|TRBV5-8
CASQIRTGPGELFF
TGTGCCAGTCAGATAAGGACAGGGCCCGGGGAGCTGTTTTTT
>TRBJ2-1|NA|NA|TRBV2
CASQGLYSYNEQFF
TGTGCCAGTCAGGGCCTTTACTCCTACAATGAGCAGTTCTTC
>TRBJ2-5|NA|NA|TRBV18
CASSPPQGQETQYF
TGTGCCAGCTCACCACCGCAGGGCCAAGAGACCCAGTACTTC
>TRBJ2-2|NA|TRBD1|TRBV5-1
CASSFGTDTGELFF
TGCGCCAGCAGCTTTGGGACAGACACCGGGGAGCTGTTTTTT
>TRBJ1-5|NA|NA|TRBV6-6
CASIFLPHQPQHF
TGTGCCAGCATCTTTCTTCCCCATCAGCCCCAGCATTTT
>TRBJ2-7|NA|TRBD1|TRBV18
CASSPPLGQSYEQYF
TGTGCCAGCTCACCCCCCCTGGGACAGAGCTACGAGCAGTACTTC
>TRBJ2-7|NA|NA|TRBV3-1/TRBV3-2
CASSRPSVSGSYEQYF
TGTGCCAGCAGCCGACCTAGTGTAAGTGGGTCCTACGAGCAGTACTTC